These 5 T cell receptor beta chains were all obtained from the same sample, sequenced in a study of Tregs in tolerant kidney transplant recipients. Sequencing used immunoSEQ multiplex PCR; TCRdb keeps in-frame clones, though not all of them. The data hold 46,000 or so clones, with about 90% observed a single time. Sequenced input: Tregs from blood. These TCRs come from a human donor in good health.

This chain links TRBV4-1 with TRBJ1-6, with D hard to call. V dropped 4 bases and J dropped 6 bases, with 16 bases sitting between them. This CDR3 is 16 amino acids long. Germline loops: CDR1 MGHRA, CDR2 YSYEKL. Here the CDR3 reads CASSRPMGTSNSPLHF. CDR3 in DNA: TGCGCCAGCAGCCGGCCAATGGGAACCTCTAATTCACCCCTCCACTTT.

This clone came up a few times. This may be a read error, as it is one base from a much larger clone. This chain uses TRBV5-6 with TRBJ1-2, with 7 bases lining up with TRBD1. The CDR3 sequence is 17 residues long. Germline CDR1 SGHDT, CDR2 YYEEEE. CDR3 bases: TGTGCCCGCAGCTTGCCGCAGGGGGGCGGGGGCAACTATGGCTACACCTTC. Translating gives CARSLPQGGGGNYGYTF.

The V call is TRBV6-4, the J call TRBJ1-1; D ambiguous. This CDR3 spans 12 amino acids. CDR1 MRHNA and CDR2 SNTAGT come from the germline V gene. Trimming pared 2 bases from V and 6 bases from J, leaving 7 bases between. This CDR3 reads CASSDGEAEAFF. DNA for the CDR3: TGTGCCAGCAGTGACGGGGAGGCTGAAGCTTTCTTT.

V gene TRBV5-1 combines with J gene TRBJ1-4; D possibly corresponds to TRBD1 (6 bases). Germline V gene lookup returns CDR1 SGHRS and CDR2 YFSETQ. This CDR3 comprises 14 residues. The germline V and J ends were trimmed by 0 bases and 8 bases, with 11 bases remaining between them. CDR3 amino acids: CASSLAQGYEKLFF. CDR3 nucleotide sequence: TGCGCCAGCAGCTTGGCACAGGGATACGAAAAACTGTTTTTT.

The rearrangement links TRBV5-5 to TRBJ2-2, with 13 bases identical to TRBD2. CDR1 SGHKS and CDR2 YYEKEE come from the germline V gene (reference sequence). The CDR3 runs 16 residues. V gave up 1 base and J gave up 7 bases; unmatched junction bases: 4. The CDR3 region has the DNA TGTGCCAGCAGCTTGACTAGCGGGAGGGCAATCGGGGAGCTGTTTTTT. It codes for CASSLTSGRAIGELFF.